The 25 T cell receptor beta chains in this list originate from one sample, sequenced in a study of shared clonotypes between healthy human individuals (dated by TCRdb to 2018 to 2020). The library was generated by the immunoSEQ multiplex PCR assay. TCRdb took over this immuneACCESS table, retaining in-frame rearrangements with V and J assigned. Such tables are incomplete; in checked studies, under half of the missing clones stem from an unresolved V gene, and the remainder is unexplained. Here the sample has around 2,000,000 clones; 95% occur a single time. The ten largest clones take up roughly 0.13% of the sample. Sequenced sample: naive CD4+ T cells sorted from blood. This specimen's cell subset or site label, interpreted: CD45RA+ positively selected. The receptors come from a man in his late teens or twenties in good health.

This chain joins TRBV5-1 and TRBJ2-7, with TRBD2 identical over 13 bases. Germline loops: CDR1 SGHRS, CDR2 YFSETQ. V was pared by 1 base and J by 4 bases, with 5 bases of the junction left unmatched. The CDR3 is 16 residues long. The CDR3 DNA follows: TGCGCCAGCAGCTTGTCAGGACTAGCGGGAGTATACGAGCAGTACTTC. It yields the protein CASSLSGLAGVYEQYF. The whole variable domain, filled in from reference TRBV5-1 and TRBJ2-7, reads KAGVTQTPRYLIKTRGQQVTLSCSPISGHRSVSWYQQTPGQGLQFLFEYFSETQRNKGNFPGRFSGRQFSNSRSEMNVSTLELGDSALYLCASSLSGLAGVYEQYFGPGTRLTVT.

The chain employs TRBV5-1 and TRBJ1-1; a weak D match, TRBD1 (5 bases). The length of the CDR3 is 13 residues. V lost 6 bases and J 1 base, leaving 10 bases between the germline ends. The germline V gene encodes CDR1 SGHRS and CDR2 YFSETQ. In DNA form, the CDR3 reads TGCGCCAGCATCGGGACGGCGAACACTGAAGCTTTCTTT. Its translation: CASIGTANTEAFF.

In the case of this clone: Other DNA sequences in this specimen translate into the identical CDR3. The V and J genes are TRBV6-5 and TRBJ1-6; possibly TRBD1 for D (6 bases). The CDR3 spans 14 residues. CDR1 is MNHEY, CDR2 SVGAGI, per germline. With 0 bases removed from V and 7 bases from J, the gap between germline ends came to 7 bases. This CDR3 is CASSYSGGNSPLHF. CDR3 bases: TGTGCCAGCAGTTACTCCGGGGGCAATTCACCCCTCCACTTT.

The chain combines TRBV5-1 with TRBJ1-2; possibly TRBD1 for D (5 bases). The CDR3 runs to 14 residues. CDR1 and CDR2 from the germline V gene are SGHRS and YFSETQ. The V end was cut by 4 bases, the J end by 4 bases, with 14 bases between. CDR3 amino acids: CASSRQGVGYGYTF. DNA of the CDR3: TGCGCCAGCAGCAGGCAGGGAGTTGGCTATGGCTACACCTTC. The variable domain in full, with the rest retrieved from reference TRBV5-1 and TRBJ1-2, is KAGVTQTPRYLIKTRGQQVTLSCSPISGHRSVSWYQQTPGQGLQFLFEYFSETQRNKGNFPGRFSGRQFSNSRSEMNVSTLELGDSALYLCASSRQGVGYGYTFGSGTRLTVV.

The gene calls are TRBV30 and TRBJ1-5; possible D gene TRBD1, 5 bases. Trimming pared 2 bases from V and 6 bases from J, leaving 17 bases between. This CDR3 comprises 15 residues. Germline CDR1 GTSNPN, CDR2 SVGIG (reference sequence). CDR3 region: CAWSSGGGTRQPQHF. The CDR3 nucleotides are TGTGCCTGGAGTAGCGGCGGGGGGACCCGTCAGCCCCAGCATTTT.

This CDR3 is CAISELGGYTF. DNA for the CDR3: TGTGCCATCAGTGAGTTGGGTGGCTACACCTTC. This chain links TRBV10-3 with TRBJ1-2; the D is unclear. Trimming stripped 1 base from V and 7 bases from J, with 4 bases between. Germline-derived CDR1 and CDR2 are ENHRY and SYGVKD. The CDR3 runs to 11 residues.

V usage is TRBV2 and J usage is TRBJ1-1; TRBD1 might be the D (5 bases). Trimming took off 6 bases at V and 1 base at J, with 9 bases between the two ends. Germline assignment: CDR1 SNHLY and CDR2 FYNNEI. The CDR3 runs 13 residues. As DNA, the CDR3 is TGTGCCAGCAGCTTTGGACAGAACACTGAAGCTTTCTTT. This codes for CASSFGQNTEAFF.

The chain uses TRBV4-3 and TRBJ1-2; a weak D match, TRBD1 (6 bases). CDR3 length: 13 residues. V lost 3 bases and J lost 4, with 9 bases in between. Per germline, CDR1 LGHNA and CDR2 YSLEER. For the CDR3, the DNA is TGCGCCAGCAGCCATCAGGGGACCTATGGCTACACCTTC. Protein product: CASSHQGTYGYTF.

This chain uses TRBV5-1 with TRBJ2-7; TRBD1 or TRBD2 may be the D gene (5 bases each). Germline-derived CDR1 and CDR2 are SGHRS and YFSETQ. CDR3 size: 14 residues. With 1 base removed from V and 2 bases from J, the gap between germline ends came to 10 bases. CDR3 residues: CASSLRDGAYEQYF. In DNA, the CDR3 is TGCGCCAGCAGCTTGCGGGACGGCGCCTACGAGCAGTACTTC.

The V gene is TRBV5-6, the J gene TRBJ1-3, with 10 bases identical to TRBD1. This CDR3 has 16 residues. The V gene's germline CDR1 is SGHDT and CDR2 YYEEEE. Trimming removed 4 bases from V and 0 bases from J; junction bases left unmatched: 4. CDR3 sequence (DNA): TGTGCCAGCAGCCCGACAGGGGGCAGCTCTGGAAACACCATATATTTT. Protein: CASSPTGGSSGNTIYF.

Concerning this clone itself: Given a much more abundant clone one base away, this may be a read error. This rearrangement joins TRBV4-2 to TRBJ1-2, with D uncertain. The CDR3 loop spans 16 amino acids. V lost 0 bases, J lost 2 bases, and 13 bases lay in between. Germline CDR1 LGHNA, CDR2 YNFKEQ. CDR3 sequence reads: CASSQDRSSGNYGYTF. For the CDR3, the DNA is TGTGCCAGCAGCCAAGACAGGTCCTCCGGGAACTATGGCTACACCTTC.

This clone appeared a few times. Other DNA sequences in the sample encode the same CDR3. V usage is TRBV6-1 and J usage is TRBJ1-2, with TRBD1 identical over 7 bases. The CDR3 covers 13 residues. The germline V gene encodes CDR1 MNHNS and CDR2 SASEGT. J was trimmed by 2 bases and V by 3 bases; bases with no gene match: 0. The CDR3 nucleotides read TGTGCCAGCAGTGAGACAGGGAACTATGGCTACACCTTC. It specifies CASSETGNYGYTF.

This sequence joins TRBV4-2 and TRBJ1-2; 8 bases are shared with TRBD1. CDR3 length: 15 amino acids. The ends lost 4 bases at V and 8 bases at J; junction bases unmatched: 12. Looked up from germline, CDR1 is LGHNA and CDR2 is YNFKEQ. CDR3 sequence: CASSPGSDRVVGYTF. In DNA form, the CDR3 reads TGTGCCAGCAGCCCGGGCTCGGACAGGGTGGTCGGCTACACCTTC.

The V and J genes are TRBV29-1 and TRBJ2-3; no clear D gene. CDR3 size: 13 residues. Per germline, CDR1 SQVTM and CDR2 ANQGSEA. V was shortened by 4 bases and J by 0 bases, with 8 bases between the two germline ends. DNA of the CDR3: TGCAGCGTTGTAACACACAGCACAGATACGCAGTATTTT. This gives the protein CSVVTHSTDTQYF.

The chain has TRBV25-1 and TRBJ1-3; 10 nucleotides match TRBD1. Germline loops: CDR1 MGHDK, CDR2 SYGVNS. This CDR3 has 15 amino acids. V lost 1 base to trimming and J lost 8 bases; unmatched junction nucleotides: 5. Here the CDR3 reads CASSESDRGQHTIYF. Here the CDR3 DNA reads TGTGCCAGCAGTGAATCAGACAGGGGGCAACACACCATATATTTT.

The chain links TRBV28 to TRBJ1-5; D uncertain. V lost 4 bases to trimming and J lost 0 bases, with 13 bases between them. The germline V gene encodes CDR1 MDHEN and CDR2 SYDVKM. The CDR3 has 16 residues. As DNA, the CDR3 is TGTGCCAGCAGTTCCCTAGCCGGACCTAGCAATCAGCCCCAGCATTTT. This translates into CASSSLAGPSNQPQHF.

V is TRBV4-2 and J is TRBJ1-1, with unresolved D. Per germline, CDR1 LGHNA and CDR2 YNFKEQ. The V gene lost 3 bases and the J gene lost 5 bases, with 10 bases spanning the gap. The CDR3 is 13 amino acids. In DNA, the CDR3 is TGTGCCAGCAGCCAGGAATTATATACTGAAGCTTTCTTT. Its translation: CASSQELYTEAFF.

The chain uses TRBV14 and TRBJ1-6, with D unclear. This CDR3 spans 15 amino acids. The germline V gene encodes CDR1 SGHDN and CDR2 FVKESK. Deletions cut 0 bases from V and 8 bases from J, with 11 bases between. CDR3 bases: TGTGCCAGCAGCCAAGAGTCCTGGTATCATTCACCCCTCCACTTT. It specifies CASSQESWYHSPLHF.

The CDR3 DNA reads as TGTGCCAGCAGCGGGGGGACAGGGAAAGTAAGCTACGAGCAGTACTTC. This translates into CASSGGTGKVSYEQYF. The chain carries TRBV5-6 and TRBJ2-7; TRBD1 agrees at 9 bases. There are 16 residues in the CDR3. V shed 4 bases, J shed 3 bases, and the junction held 11 bases outside the gene matches. CDR1 SGHDT and CDR2 YYEEEE come from the germline V gene.

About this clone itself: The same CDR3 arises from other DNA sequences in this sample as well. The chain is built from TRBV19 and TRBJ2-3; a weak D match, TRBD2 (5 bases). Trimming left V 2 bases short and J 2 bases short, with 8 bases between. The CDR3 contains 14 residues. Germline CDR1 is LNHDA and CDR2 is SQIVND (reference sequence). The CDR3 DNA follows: TGTGCCAGTAGTATATGGGGAGACACAGATACGCAGTATTTT. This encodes CASSIWGDTDTQYF.

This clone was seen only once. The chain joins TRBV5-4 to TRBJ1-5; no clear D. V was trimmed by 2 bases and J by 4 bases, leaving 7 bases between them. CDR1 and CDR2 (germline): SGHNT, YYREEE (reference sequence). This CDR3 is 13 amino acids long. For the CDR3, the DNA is TGTGCCAGCAGCTTCGACCGAAATCAGCCCCAGCATTTT. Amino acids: CASSFDRNQPQHF.

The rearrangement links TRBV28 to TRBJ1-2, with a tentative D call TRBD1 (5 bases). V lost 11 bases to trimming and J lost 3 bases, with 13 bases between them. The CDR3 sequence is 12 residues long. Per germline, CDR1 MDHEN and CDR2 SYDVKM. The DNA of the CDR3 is TGTGCCTCAGGGATCTATGACTATGGCTACACCTTC. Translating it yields CASGIYDYGYTF.

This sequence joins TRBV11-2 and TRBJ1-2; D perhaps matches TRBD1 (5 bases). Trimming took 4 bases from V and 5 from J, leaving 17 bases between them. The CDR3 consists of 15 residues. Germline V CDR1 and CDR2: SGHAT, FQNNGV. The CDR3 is CASSSIRQGAYGYTF. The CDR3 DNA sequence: TGTGCCAGCAGCTCCATACGCCAGGGCGCTTATGGCTACACCTTC.

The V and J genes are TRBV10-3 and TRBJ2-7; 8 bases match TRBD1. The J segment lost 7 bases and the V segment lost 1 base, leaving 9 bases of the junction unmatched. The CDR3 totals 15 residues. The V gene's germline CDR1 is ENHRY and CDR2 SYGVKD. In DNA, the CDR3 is TGTGCCATCAGTGAGTTCGGACAGGGAGATAGGGAGCAGTACTTC. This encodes CAISEFGQGDREQYF.

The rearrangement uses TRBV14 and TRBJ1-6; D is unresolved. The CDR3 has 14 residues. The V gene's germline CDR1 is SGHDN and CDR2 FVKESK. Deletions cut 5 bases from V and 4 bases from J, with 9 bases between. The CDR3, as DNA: TGTGCCAGCAGCTGGTCAGGATATAATTCACCCCTCCACTTT. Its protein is CASSWSGYNSPLHF.